This TCR beta chain was found in a study of PD-1 blockade in classical Hodgkin lymphoma. All patients relapsed after autologous stem cell transplantation, and brentuximab vedotin exposure varied. Study outcomes and limitations: Newly diagnosed and completely responding patients shared comparable baseline diversity.

This CDR3 region has 14 residues. Germline CDR1 SQVTM, CDR2 ANQGSEA. V dropped 4 bases and J dropped 2; count of bases not matched to a gene: 4. TCRdb keeps only in-frame clones here, not all; method: immunoSEQ multiplex PCR. The repertoire holds some 150,000 clones, 78% seen once, with roughly 8.4% in the top ten. A remark on this clone: Its antigen is still unknown.

This TCR derives from a human donor with classical Hodgkin lymphoma. The sample here was peripheral blood mononuclear cells (PBMCs), taken before the second cycle of nivolumab. This sequence joins TRBV29-1 and TRBJ2-2; TRBD1 agrees at 7 bases. CDR3 DNA sequence: TGCAGCGTTGGAAGGGGGCTAAACACCGGGGAGCTGTTTTTT. This translates into CSVGRGLNTGELFF.